Listed here are 32 T cell receptor beta chains from one sample, sequenced in a study of cytomegalovirus exposure and HLA in healthy donors (dated by TCRdb to 2016 to 2017). Library preparation was by the immunoSEQ multiplex PCR assay. The multiplex PCR relied on a mix of 60 forward primers for TCR Vbeta segments and 13 reverse primers for TCR Jbeta segments. The table comes from immuneACCESS by way of TCRdb, which keeps in-frame sequences with V and J called. Part of the clones is missing from these tables; in studies checked, under half for an unresolved V gene and the rest for unknown reasons. The sample contains around 100,000 clones, approximately 58% of them found a single time. The ten largest account for 2% to 2.5% of the sample. Sequenced sample: PBMCs. Source of these receptors: a woman in her twenties or thirties in good health and CMV-seronegative.

V is TRBV7-2 and J is TRBJ2-1; TRBD2 matches 11 bases. The J segment lost 13 bases and the V segment lost 1 base, leaving 6 bases of the junction unmatched. The CDR3 contains 14 residues. Germline V gives CDR1 SGHTA, CDR2 FQGNSA. DNA for the CDR3: TGTGCCAGCAGCTTAGGGGTAGCGGGAGGGGAACAGTTCTTC. Its protein product is CASSLGVAGGEQFF.

As to this clone: Other nucleotide sequences from this sample produce the same CDR3. This sequence joins TRBV28 and TRBJ2-7, with TRBD1 identical over 10 bases. The CDR3 has 16 amino acids. The germline CDR1 and CDR2 sequences are MDHEN and SYDVKM. The V segment lost 4 bases and the J segment 1 base; nucleotides outside the gene matches: 7. The CDR3 DNA reads as TGTGCCAGCAGTTCCACCGGGACAGGGGTGTCCTACGAGCAGTACTTC. Translated: CASSSTGTGVSYEQYF.

The chain has TRBV12-5 and TRBJ1-5; unclear D gene. The CDR3 length is 15 residues. V gave up 3 bases and J gave up 4 bases, with 13 bases separating them. In germline, CDR1 is LGHNT, CDR2 FRNRAP. CDR3: CASGLELGGNQPQHF. The CDR3 coding sequence is TGTGCTAGTGGTTTAGAATTAGGAGGAAATCAGCCCCAGCATTTT.

The rearrangement uses TRBV28 and TRBJ2-7; 8 bases are a match to TRBD2. Germline CDR1 MDHEN, CDR2 SYDVKM. V was clipped by 8 bases and J by 4 bases; unmatched bases: 4. The CDR3 length is 12 residues. This CDR3 is CASGAGGYEQYF. Here the CDR3 DNA reads TGTGCCAGCGGGGCGGGAGGTTACGAGCAGTACTTC.

This clone was picked up a small number of times. This chain links TRBV11-2 with TRBJ2-7; a weak D match, TRBD2 (5 bases). Germline lookup yields CDR1 SGHAT and CDR2 FQNNGV. The CDR3 totals 16 residues. Trimming pared 4 bases from V and 3 bases from J, leaving 19 bases between. CDR3 nucleotides: TGTGCCAGCAGCTCCCGCCGGGGTGTGTTGTTCTACGAGCAGTACTTC. As protein: CASSSRRGVLFYEQYF.

This chain uses TRBV7-3 with TRBJ2-5, with 7 bases identical to TRBD2. V lost 5 bases, J lost 1 base, and 4 bases stayed unmatched. CDR3 length: 14 amino acids. CDR1 and CDR2 (germline): SGHTA, FQGTGA. The CDR3 sequence: CASSPTSVQETQYF. In nucleotides, the CDR3 is TGTGCCAGCAGCCCTACTAGCGTCCAAGAGACCCAGTACTTC.

This clone was observed a handful of times. CDR3 bases: TGTGCCAGCAGCTTAGCTGTGATCGGTACAGGGGGCCAAACTGAAGCTTTCTTT. It yields the protein CASSLAVIGTGGQTEAFF. The rearrangement uses TRBV7-9 and TRBJ1-1, with 9 nucleotides matching TRBD1. CDR1 and CDR2 from the germline V gene are SEHNR and FQNEAQ (reference sequence). The CDR3 has 18 amino acids. V dropped 0 bases and J dropped 5; count of bases not matched to a gene: 13.

The chain carries TRBV7-6 and TRBJ2-1; D may be TRBD1 (6 bases). V was clipped by 2 bases and J by 0 bases, with 14 bases between them. The CDR3 has 17 residues. Germline-derived CDR1 and CDR2 are SGHVS and FNYEAQ. The CDR3 DNA is TGTGCCAGCAGCTTAAAGAGAAGGACAGACTCCTACAATGAGCAGTTCTTC. The encoded protein is CASSLKRRTDSYNEQFF.

V usage is TRBV18 and J usage is TRBJ2-7; weak D call: TRBD1 (6 bases). The V end lost 3 bases, the J end lost 6 bases, and 9 bases lay between the germline ends. Germline assignment: CDR1 KGHSH and CDR2 LQKENI. This CDR3 spans 12 amino acids. In DNA, the CDR3 is TGTGCCAGCTCACCCCAGGGGTCCGAGCAGTACTTC. Its translation: CASSPQGSEQYF.

The chain uses TRBV5-1 and TRBJ2-1; 10 bases map to TRBD2. CDR1 is SGHRS and CDR2 is YFSETQ in the germline V gene. This CDR3 is 14 amino acids long. V shed 5 bases and J 7 bases; nucleotides not matched to a gene: 6. In DNA, the CDR3 is TGCGCCAGCAGGCTAGCGGGAGTGGTTAATGAGCAGTTCTTC. Residues: CASRLAGVVNEQFF.

The V and J genes are TRBV7-6 and TRBJ2-1; 11 bases align to TRBD2. Germline CDR1 is SGHVS and CDR2 is FNYEAQ. The V segment lost 5 bases and the J segment 10 bases; nucleotides outside the gene matches: 16. The CDR3 sequence is 17 residues long. CDR3 protein: CASSPNGYSSGRREQFF. Written as DNA, the CDR3 is TGTGCCAGCAGCCCCAACGGGTATTCTAGCGGGAGGCGGGAGCAGTTCTTC.

The sample holds a few counts of this clone. The chain recombines TRBV7-8 with TRBJ1-1; the match to TRBD1 covers 8 bases. Germline CDR1 SGHVS, CDR2 FQNEAQ. V dropped 3 bases and J dropped 4; count of bases not matched to a gene: 4. There are 14 residues in the CDR3. The CDR3 DNA sequence: TGTGCCAGCAGCTTTGACAGGGGCTTCACTGAAGCTTTCTTT. Protein: CASSFDRGFTEAFF. The entire variable domain, with the rest obtained from reference TRBV7-8 and TRBJ1-1, is as follows: GAGVSQSPRYKVAKRGQDVALRCDPISGHVSLFWYQQALGQGPEFLTYFQNEAQLDKSGLPSDRFFAERPEGSVSTLKIQRTQQEDSAVYLCASSFDRGFTEAFFGQGTRLTVV.

The chain links TRBV7-6 to TRBJ1-1, with 8 bases matching TRBD1. This CDR3 contains 14 residues. CDR1 and CDR2 (germline): SGHVS, FNYEAQ. The ends lost 5 bases at V and 4 bases at J; junction bases unmatched: 6. The CDR3 is CASSTGQGFTEAFF. CDR3 nucleotides: TGTGCCAGCAGCACCGGACAGGGTTTCACTGAAGCTTTCTTT.

V gene TRBV27 combines with J gene TRBJ2-5; a possible D gene is TRBD1 (6 bases). Germline CDR1 reads MNHEY; CDR2 reads SMNVEV (reference sequence). Trimming cost V 5 bases and J 6 bases, with 19 bases left between them. This CDR3 is built from 15 residues. The CDR3 coding sequence is TGTGCCAGCAGTCTCCTAGGGGGTAGCTTCCAGACCCAGTACTTC. Protein: CASSLLGGSFQTQYF.

There are a few counts of this clone. The rearrangement links TRBV7-3 to TRBJ1-4; tentative D call: TRBD1 (6 bases). Per germline, CDR1 SGHTA and CDR2 FQGTGA. Trimming left V 6 bases short and J 7 bases short, with 12 bases between. There are 13 residues in the CDR3. DNA for the CDR3: TGTGCCAGCAGTGCGGGGGCACTTGAAAAACTGTTTTTT. Its protein product is CASSAGALEKLFF.

The chain combines TRBV4-1 with TRBJ2-7; 8 bases are a match to TRBD2. The CDR3 loop spans 18 amino acids. The germline CDR1 and CDR2 sequences are MGHRA and YSYEKL. J gave up 4 bases and V 2 bases, and 16 bases lay outside the gene matches. CDR3 amino acids: CASSQSGEAGDSRYEQYF. The CDR3 DNA follows: TGCGCCAGCAGCCAAAGTGGTGAAGCGGGAGATTCGCGGTACGAGCAGTACTTC.

Only a few counts were recorded for this clone. The chain has TRBV18 and TRBJ2-7, with D perhaps matching TRBD2 (6 bases). V was trimmed by 4 bases and J by 0 bases, leaving 10 bases between them. Germline CDR1 reads KGHSH; CDR2 reads LQKENI. The CDR3 is 14 residues long. CDR3 residues: CASSRYGGSYEQYF. CDR3 nucleotides: TGTGCCAGCTCACGTTACGGGGGCTCCTACGAGCAGTACTTC.

There are a few counts of this clone. This chain links TRBV28 with TRBJ2-5, with a tentative D call TRBD2 (6 bases). The V and J ends lost 4 bases and 4 bases respectively, with 16 bases between them. Germline-derived CDR1 and CDR2 are MDHEN and SYDVKM. The CDR3 runs to 15 residues. CDR3 nucleotides: TGTGCCAGCAGTTCGGCACGACTCGGGGGAGAGACCCAGTACTTC. Translating it yields CASSSARLGGETQYF.

The chain has TRBV7-2 and TRBJ2-1; D possibly corresponds to TRBD2 (5 bases). V lost 4 bases and J lost 0, with 10 bases in between. The CDR3 length is 15 residues. Germline assignment: CDR1 SGHTA and CDR2 FQGNSA. The CDR3 loop is CASSWTPDSYNEQFF. CDR3 coding DNA: TGTGCCAGCAGCTGGACTCCTGACTCCTACAATGAGCAGTTCTTC.

The J gene is TRBJ2-1, the V gene TRBV2; a possible D gene is TRBD2 (6 bases). This CDR3 is 14 amino acids long. The germline gives CDR1 SNHLY, CDR2 FYNNEI. Deletions cut 6 bases from V and 7 bases from J, with 16 bases between. The DNA for the CDR3 is TGTGCCAGCAGGCGGGACCTAAGCGGTAATGAGCAGTTCTTC. Encoded protein: CASRRDLSGNEQFF.

The chain couples TRBV21-1 to TRBJ2-7; TRBD2 is the table's D call, not checked against the DNA. TRBV21-1 is a documented pseudogene. CDR3 size: 14 residues. In DNA form, the CDR3 reads TGTGCCAGCAGCAATCGGCTAGCGGGAGTCGAGCAGTACTTC. Its translation is CASSNRLAGVEQYF.

The chain carries TRBV4-3 and TRBJ2-5; 9 nucleotides align to TRBD1. CDR1 is LGHNA and CDR2 is YSLEER in the germline V gene. This CDR3 is 14 amino acids long. The V segment lost 5 bases and the J segment 2 bases; nucleotides outside the gene matches: 3. The CDR3 DNA is TGCGCCAGCAGCACGGACAGGGGTCAAGAGACCCAGTACTTC. Its protein is CASSTDRGQETQYF.

J is TRBJ1-1 and V is TRBV7-2, with TRBD1 identical over 8 bases. The CDR3 contains 16 residues. Germline CDR1 reads SGHTA; CDR2 reads FQGNSA. Trimming at V came to 5 bases and at J to 5 bases, leaving 13 bases not matched to a gene. In DNA, the CDR3 is TGTGCCAGCAGCATCACAGGGGGGTATGTTGGGACTGAAGCTTTCTTT. It yields the protein CASSITGGYVGTEAFF.

The CDR3 sequence is CASSGGGLATNEKLFF. In DNA, the CDR3 is TGCGCCAGCAGTGGGGGCGGTTTGGCAACTAATGAAAAACTGTTTTTT. V is TRBV10-2 and J is TRBJ1-4; D may be TRBD1 (5 bases). The CDR3 contains 16 residues. V lost 4 bases to trimming and J lost 0 bases, with 12 bases between them. Germline V gives CDR1 WSHSY, CDR2 SAAADI.

The chain recombines TRBV29-1 with TRBJ2-5, with D possibly being TRBD1 (6 bases). Germline V gene data show CDR1 as SQVTM and CDR2 as ANQGSEA. This CDR3 has 13 amino acids. Trimming stripped 6 bases from V and 1 base from J, with 12 bases between. Here the CDR3 reads CSVSRDTQETQYF. The CDR3 DNA sequence: TGCAGCGTAAGCCGGGACACCCAAGAGACCCAGTACTTC.

This clone was picked up a small number of times. The V gene is TRBV29-1, the J gene TRBJ2-1; 10 bases fit TRBD1. This CDR3 region has 14 residues. Per germline, CDR1 SQVTM and CDR2 ANQGSEA. The trim removed 1 base at V and 3 bases at J, leaving 0 bases unmatched. CDR3 region: CSVEGTGGYNEQFF. The CDR3, as DNA: TGCAGCGTTGAAGGGACAGGGGGCTACAATGAGCAGTTCTTC.

The chain has TRBV6-1 and TRBJ2-7; 7 bases agree with TRBD1. After removal of 2 bases from V and 6 bases from J, the junction contained 7 bases not matched to a gene. Germline V gene data show CDR1 as MNHNS and CDR2 as SASEGT. The CDR3 consists of 14 residues. The CDR3 sequence: CASSEKVRGSEQYF. The CDR3 DNA reads TGTGCCAGCAGTGAAAAAGTCAGGGGGTCCGAGCAGTACTTC.

In this sample, this clone turned up a few times. V and J are TRBV5-6 and TRBJ2-5, with TRBD1 identical over 7 bases. This CDR3 spans 14 amino acids. With V trimmed by 3 bases and J by 5 bases, 7 bases remained unmatched. From germline, CDR1 is SGHDT and CDR2 YYEEEE. This CDR3 reads CASSSQTGWETQYF. The CDR3 DNA reads TGTGCCAGCAGCTCACAGACAGGGTGGGAGACCCAGTACTTC.

This sequence joins TRBV9 and TRBJ2-1, with a possible D match to TRBD2 (5 bases). Germline V gives CDR1 SGDLS, CDR2 YYNGEE. This CDR3 is built from 16 residues. Trimming shortened V by 2 bases and J by 0 bases, and 12 bases separated the two germline ends. CDR3 region: CASSVAERSSYNEQFF. Here the CDR3 DNA reads TGTGCCAGCAGCGTGGCAGAGCGGAGCTCCTACAATGAGCAGTTCTTC.

V gene TRBV5-6 combines with J gene TRBJ1-2; D unresolved. Trimming pared 6 bases from V and 0 bases from J, leaving 6 bases between. The germline CDR1 and CDR2 sequences are SGHDT and YYEEEE. The CDR3 length is 12 residues. The CDR3 nucleotides are TGTGCCAGCACGCAGGCTAACTATGGCTACACCTTC. It specifies CASTQANYGYTF.

This clone was seen a handful of times. This sequence joins TRBV7-6 and TRBJ2-7; no definite D call. V lost 2 bases, J lost 6 bases, and 8 bases lay in between. This CDR3 is built from 12 residues. Germline CDR1 and CDR2: SGHVS and FNYEAQ. The DNA for the CDR3 is TGTGCCAGCAGCTTACTCCACGGCGAGCAGTACTTC. It encodes CASSLLHGEQYF.

V gene TRBV30 combines with J gene TRBJ2-5; D is perhaps TRBD1 (8 bases). From germline, CDR1 is GTSNPN and CDR2 SVGIG (reference sequence). V lost 4 bases and J lost 5, with 17 bases in between. The CDR3 runs to 14 residues. CDR3 region: CAWNLRGRGETQYF. DNA for the CDR3: TGTGCCTGGAACCTCAGGGGGCGGGGGGAGACCCAGTACTTC.